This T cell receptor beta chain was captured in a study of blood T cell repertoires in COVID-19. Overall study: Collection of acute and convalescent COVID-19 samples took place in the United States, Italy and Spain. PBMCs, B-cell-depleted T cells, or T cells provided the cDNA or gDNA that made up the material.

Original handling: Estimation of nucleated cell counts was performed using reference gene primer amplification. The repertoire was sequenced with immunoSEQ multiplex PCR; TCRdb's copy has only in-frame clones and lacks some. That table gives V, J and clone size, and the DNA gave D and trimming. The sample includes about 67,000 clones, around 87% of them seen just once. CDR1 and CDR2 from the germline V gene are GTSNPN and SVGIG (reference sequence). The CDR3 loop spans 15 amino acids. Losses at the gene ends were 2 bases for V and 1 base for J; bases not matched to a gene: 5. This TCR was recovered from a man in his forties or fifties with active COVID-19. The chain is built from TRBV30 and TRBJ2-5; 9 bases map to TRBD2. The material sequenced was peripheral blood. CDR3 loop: CAWSFAGGIQETQYF. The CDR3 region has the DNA TGTGCCTGGAGTTTTGCGGGAGGGATCCAAGAGACCCAGTACTTC.